One and the same sample provided the 14 T cell receptor beta chains below, sequenced in a study of response to subunit inactivated influenza vaccine. TCRdb itself ran the RT-PCR reads through MiXCR, one entry per CDR3 protein. The data hold roughly 710,000 distinct CDR3 sequences, with 14% observed a single time. Sequences were derived from PBMCs from blood, sampled around two weeks before vaccination. All receptors come from a man between 45 and 60 years old who received an inactivated influenza vaccine.

This clonotype was seen a handful of times. The genes are TRBV12-3 or TRBV12-4 and TRBJ2-5, with 8 nucleotides matching TRBD1. V lost 3 bases and J lost 10; bases outside the gene matches: 4. The CDR3 has 12 amino acids. The CDR3 DNA reads as TGTGCCAGCAGTTTTGGACAGGGCGACCAGTACTTC. Its translation: CASSFGQGDQYF.

The rearrangement uses TRBV27 and TRBJ2-7; possibly TRBD1 or TRBD2 for D (6 bases each). Germline assignment: CDR1 MNHEY and CDR2 SMNVEV (reference sequence). The ends were cut back, 4 bases at V and 4 bases at J, with 20 bases in the middle. The CDR3 has 16 residues. The CDR3 is CASSSWVMGGLYEQYF. The CDR3 DNA is TGTGCCAGCAGTTCATGGGTTATGGGGGGCTTATACGAGCAGTACTTC.

This clonotype appeared many times. CDR3 amino acids: CASSLGGDSYEQYF. The CDR3 DNA reads as TGTGCCAGCAGCTTAGGTGGGGACAGTTACGAGCAGTACTTC. The rearrangement links TRBV11-3 to TRBJ2-7; TRBD1 matches 7 bases. The CDR3 totals 14 residues. Germline V gives CDR1 SGHNT, CDR2 YENEEA. Trimming at V came to 1 base and at J to 4 bases, leaving 4 bases not matched to a gene.

This clonotype was seen only a few times. J is TRBJ2-1 and V is TRBV4-3, with 9 positions matching TRBD2. The CDR3 runs 17 residues. V shed 0 bases and J 3 bases; nucleotides not matched to a gene: 6. Germline V lookup: CDR1 LGHNA, CDR2 YSLEER. CDR3 coding DNA: TGCGCCAGCAGCCAAGATCTTACAGCGGGAGGCTACAATGAGCAGTTCTTC. Its protein is CASSQDLTAGGYNEQFF.

This chain joins TRBV3-1 and TRBJ2-2; D is unresolved. Trimming left V 8 bases short and J 6 bases short, with 19 bases between. Germline V gene lookup returns CDR1 LGHDT and CDR2 YNNKEL (reference sequence). CDR3 size: 15 residues. The CDR3 DNA is TGTGCCAGCGGGGAACTAAGGTCTCTATCCGGGGAGCTGTTTTTT. Amino acid sequence: CASGELRSLSGELFF.

This clonotype was picked up a small number of times. This chain links TRBV28 with TRBJ2-1; TRBD2 matches at 13 bases. The V gene's germline CDR1 is MDHEN and CDR2 SYDVKM. V lost 6 bases and J lost 5; bases outside the gene matches: 10. The CDR3 consists of 17 residues. As DNA, the CDR3 is TGTGCCAGCAGGACCCGCTCGGGACTAGCGGGAAACAATGAGCAGTTCTTC. It encodes CASRTRSGLAGNNEQFF.

This clonotype occurred many times. This rearrangement joins TRBV12-3 or TRBV12-4 to TRBJ2-3; D is ambiguous. The CDR3 extends over 15 amino acids. V was shortened by 6 bases and J by 7 bases, with 20 bases between the two germline ends. The CDR3 nucleotides read TGTGCCAGCAGGGTAGCTGTCGTGGGCTGGAATACGCAGTATTTT. Amino acid sequence: CASRVAVVGWNTQYF.

This clonotype was counted between two and nine times. The V and J genes are TRBV6-2 or TRBV6-3 and TRBJ2-7, with D tentatively TRBD1 or TRBD2 (5 bases each). Germline V gives CDR1 MNHEY, CDR2 SVGEGT. V was shortened by 7 bases and J by 5 bases, with 12 bases between the two germline ends. The CDR3 sequence is 12 residues long. CDR3 bases: TGTGCCAGCACTAAGAGGGGCCACGAGCAGTACTTC. Its protein product is CASTKRGHEQYF.

This clonotype was detected only a few times. The chain uses TRBV5-1 and TRBJ1-5; D unresolved. The CDR3 contains 13 residues. CDR1 is SGHRS, CDR2 YFSETQ, per germline. The ends were cut back, 0 bases at V and 6 bases at J, with 7 bases in the middle. The CDR3 loop reads CASSLEPGQPQHF. The CDR3 DNA is TGCGCCAGCAGCTTGGAACCTGGTCAGCCCCAGCATTTT. Variable domain in full (rest from reference TRBV5-1 and TRBJ1-5): KAGVTQTPRYLIKTRGQQVTLSCSPISGHRSVSWYQQTPGQGLQFLFEYFSETQRNKGNFPGRFSGRQFSNSRSEMNVSTLELGDSALYLCASSLEPGQPQHFGDGTRLSIL.

V and J are TRBV28 and TRBJ1-1; perhaps TRBD1 as D (6 bases). Trimming cost V 5 bases and J 7 bases, with 17 bases left between them. The CDR3 is 14 residues long. The germline gives CDR1 MDHEN, CDR2 SYDVKM. CDR3 region: CASSHLGGLGEAFF. CDR3 DNA sequence: TGTGCCAGCAGTCACCTGGGGGGGCTCGGTGAAGCTTTCTTT.

This clonotype was recorded many times. J is TRBJ2-2 and V is TRBV6-1; D ambiguous. Germline-derived CDR1 and CDR2 are MNHNS and SASEGT. V was pared by 5 bases and J by 1 base, with 5 bases between. The CDR3 contains 13 residues. CDR3: CASSRQNTGELFF. CDR3 nucleotide sequence: TGTGCCAGCAGTCGACAGAACACCGGGGAGCTGTTTTTT.

The table lists this clonotype with a few counts. This chain links TRBV4-3 with TRBJ2-1, with TRBD2 as a possible D gene (6 bases). Germline assignment: CDR1 LGHNA and CDR2 YSLEER. V was pared by 7 bases and J by 5 bases, with 18 bases between. The CDR3 has 15 residues. CDR3 residues: CASTPGVSKHNEQFF. For the CDR3, the DNA is TGCGCCAGCACCCCGGGGGTTTCCAAACACAATGAGCAGTTCTTC.

J is TRBJ2-3 and V is TRBV5-1, with D possibly matching TRBD1 (5 bases). CDR1 and CDR2 from the germline V gene are SGHRS and YFSETQ. V was cut by 0 bases and J by 2 bases, with 13 bases left in between. The CDR3 consists of 16 residues. The CDR3: CASSLDGQGPTDTQYF. CDR3 DNA sequence: TGCGCCAGCAGCTTGGACGGACAAGGGCCCACAGATACGCAGTATTTT.

The V gene is TRBV10-3, the J gene TRBJ1-1; no firm D call. Germline-derived CDR1 and CDR2 are ENHRY and SYGVKD. This CDR3 contains 12 residues. Between the trimmed V and J ends, which lost 10 bases and 3 bases, there was a span of 12 bases. The CDR3 reads CATGRADTEAFF. The CDR3 bases are TGTGCCACCGGACGGGCGGACACTGAAGCTTTCTTT.